The rows below give T cell receptor beta chains drawn from one sample of a study of multiple sclerosis patients with progressive multifocal leukoencephalopathy. The assay was immunoSEQ multiplex PCR, and TCRdb's table has in-frame clones only and misses some. The sample holds approximately 27,000 clones, 85% to 90% seen once. The specimen sequenced was PBMCs. These receptors were collected from a human donor with multiple sclerosis. The CDR3 runs from the conserved cysteine through the conserved F or W. D genes are given only for firm matches. Clone size is shown for a subset of rows, as once, few, many or a class of expanded clone.

TRBV30	TRBD1	TRBJ1-3	.	TGTGCCTGGAGTGCACAGGGGAGAAACACCATATATTTT	CAWSAQGRNTIYF
TRBV18	.	TRBJ1-1	once	TGTGCCAGCTCACCTTCGGCTATCGCTGAAGCTTTCTTT	CASSPSAIAEAFF
TRBV6-5	.	TRBJ2-5	.	TGTGCCAGCGGGCCCGGCGGTTGGAAAGAGACCCAGTACTTC	CASGPGGWKETQYF
TRBV5-6	.	TRBJ2-3	.	TGTGCCAGCAGCTTGCCCTCGTGGGGGCCAGATACGCAGTATTTT	CASSLPSWGPDTQYF
TRBV7-9	.	TRBJ1-1	.	TGTGCCAGCAGCCGTTCGGGGAGAATGAACACTGAAGCTTTCTTT	CASSRSGRMNTEAFF
TRBV12-5	.	TRBJ1-1	.	TGTGCTAGTGGCCCCACTCAGACTCTGAACACTGAAGCTTTCTTT	CASGPTQTLNTEAFF
TRBV30	TRBD1	TRBJ1-1	once	TGTGCCTGGGCGACCATTACAGGGGTCGCTGAAGCTTTCTTT	CAWATITGVAEAFF
TRBV27	TRBD1	TRBJ1-6	once	TGTGCCAGCAGTTTAAAAGCGTGGGCGGACAGGGCTAATTCACCCCTCCACTTT	CASSLKAWADRANSPLHF
TRBV7-8	.	TRBJ2-7	.	TGTGCCAGCAGCTTAACCGGGGGTTACGAGCAGTACTTC	CASSLTGGYEQYF
TRBV12-5	TRBD1	TRBJ2-5	.	TGTGCTAGTGGTCCACAGGGGAGAGAGACCCAGTACTTC	CASGPQGRETQYF
TRBV25-1	TRBD1	TRBJ2-1	.	TGTGCCAGCAGTGGGTGGACAGGGCCTTACAATGAGCAGTTCTTC	CASSGWTGPYNEQFF
TRBV7-9	.	TRBJ2-5	.	TGTGCCAGCAGCTTAGTGGGCACCCAGTACTTC	CASSLVGTQYF
TRBV10-3	.	TRBJ1-1	once	TGTGCCATCAGTGGGACGGAGAACACTGAAGCTTTCTTT	CAISGTENTEAFF
TRBV6-5	.	TRBJ2-7	.	TGTGCCAGCAGTTCCACCTACGAGCAGTACTTC	CASSSTYEQYF
TRBV30	TRBD1	TRBJ2-5	few	TGTGCCTGGAGTCCGACAGGGGGCCGGACCCAGTACTTC	CAWSPTGGRTQYF
TRBV27	.	TRBJ1-1	.	TGTGCCAGCAGTTTAAAACCCATGGCAGGGCTGAACACTGAAGCTTTCTTT	CASSLKPMAGLNTEAFF
TRBV4-2	TRBD2	TRBJ2-3	.	TGTGCCAGCAGCCAAGAATATACGCGGGGGGGCCAGGATACGCAGTATTTT	CASSQEYTRGGQDTQYF
TRBV5-1	.	TRBJ2-3	.	TGCGCCAGCAGCTTGTACACAGATACGCAGTATTTT	CASSLYTDTQYF
TRBV5-4	TRBD1	TRBJ2-7	.	TGTGCCAGCAGCACTGACAGGGGCCCCTACGAGCAGTACTTC	CASSTDRGPYEQYF
TRBV30	.	TRBJ2-7	.	TGTGCCTGGAGTGGAAGGGGCAAATACGAGCAGTACTTC	CAWSGRGKYEQYF
TRBV7-9	TRBD1	TRBJ1-6	.	TGTGCCAGCAGCCCTTGGGACAGATCTAATTCACCCCTCCACTTT	CASSPWDRSNSPLHF
TRBV5-1	.	TRBJ2-1	.	TGCGCCAGCAAAGCTGAGGGATACAATGAGCAGTTCTTC	CASKAEGYNEQFF
TRBV5-4	.	TRBJ2-5	once	TGTGCCAGCAGCTCCCTCGGCCAAGAGACCCAGTACTTC	CASSSLGQETQYF
TRBV2	TRBD1	TRBJ2-5	.	TGTGCCAGCAGTGTAGTGTGGACAGGGACAGAGACCCAGTACTTC	CASSVVWTGTETQYF
TRBV19	.	TRBJ2-7	.	TGTGCCAGTAGCTACGCGGGCCACTACGAGCAGTACTTC	CASSYAGHYEQYF
TRBV6-5	.	TRBJ1-6	.	TGTGCCAGCAGCCCATATGCGGCTCCCCTCCACTTT	CASSPYAAPLHF
TRBV28	.	TRBJ2-1	.	TGTGCCATCCCCGACGGTCGGGGGTTGCTCTTC	CAIPDGRGLLF
TRBV18	.	TRBJ1-2	.	TGTGCCAGCTCCACCGACAGGATGAATGGCTACACCTTC	CASSTDRMNGYTF
TRBV6-1	.	TRBJ1-1	.	TGTGCCAGCAGTCCCCAGGAAATGGGGACTGAAGCTTTCTTT	CASSPQEMGTEAFF
TRBV5-4	TRBD1	TRBJ1-6	.	TGTGCCAGCCAATCCCGGGACAGTATCCATTCACCCCTCCACTTT	CASQSRDSIHSPLHF
TRBV19	TRBD1	TRBJ1-2	.	TGTGCCAGTAAACCGGGACAGACTTACTATGGCTACACCTTC	CASKPGQTYYGYTF
TRBV6-1	TRBD1	TRBJ1-1	once	TGTGCCAGCAGTGAATCAAGGGGGCGTTGGGCAGGGGAGGGAGCTTTCTTT	CASSESRGRWAGEGAFF
TRBV29-1	.	TRBJ1-1	.	TGCAGCGTTGTAAGATCTCCTAGAGCTTTCTTT	CSVVRSPRAFF
TRBV7-2	TRBD1	TRBJ1-2	.	TGTGCCAGCAGCTCTTCAGGGGGGGCCTATGGCTACACCTTC	CASSSSGGAYGYTF
TRBV10-3	TRBD1	TRBJ1-2	.	TGTGCCATCAGTGGATGGGGACAGGGCGTCTATGGCTACACCTTC	CAISGWGQGVYGYTF
TRBV6-4	.	TRBJ2-5	.	TGTGCCAGCAGTGCCAACGAAGGGGGGACCCAGTACTTC	CASSANEGGTQYF
TRBV27	.	TRBJ2-5	.	TGTGCCAGCAGCCTTACGGGACGGACCCAAGAGACCCAGTACTTC	CASSLTGRTQETQYF
TRBV7-2	.	TRBJ2-1	.	TGTGCCAGCAGCTTAGAGAGGGACCCCTACAATGAGCAGTTCTTC	CASSLERDPYNEQFF
TRBV5-4	.	TRBJ2-6	.	TGTGCCAGCCAAGACAGAGTTGACCCTGGGGCCAACGTCCTGACTTTC	CASQDRVDPGANVLTF
TRBV7-2	TRBD1	TRBJ1-2	few	TGTGCCAGCAGCTTGTCAACAGGGGTCGGCTATGGCTACACCTTC	CASSLSTGVGYGYTF
TRBV6-1	.	TRBJ1-6	.	TGTGCCAGCAGAACTGGACCGGATTATAATTCACCCCTCCACTTT	CASRTGPDYNSPLHF
TRBV9	TRBD1	TRBJ1-4	.	TGTGCCAGCAGCGTAGGACAGGGTAATGAAAAACTGTTTTTT	CASSVGQGNEKLFF